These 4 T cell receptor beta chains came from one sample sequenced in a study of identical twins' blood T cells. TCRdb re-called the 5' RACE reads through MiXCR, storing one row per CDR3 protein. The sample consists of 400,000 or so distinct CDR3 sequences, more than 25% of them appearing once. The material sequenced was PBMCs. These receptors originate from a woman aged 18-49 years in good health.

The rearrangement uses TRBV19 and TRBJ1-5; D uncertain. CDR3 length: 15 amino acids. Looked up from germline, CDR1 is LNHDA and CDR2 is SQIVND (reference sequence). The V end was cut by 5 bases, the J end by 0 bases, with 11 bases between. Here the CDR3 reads CASSYRRNSNQPQHF. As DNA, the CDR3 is TGTGCCAGTAGTTATAGAAGGAATAGCAATCAGCCCCAGCATTTT. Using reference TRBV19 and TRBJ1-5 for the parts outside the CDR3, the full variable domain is DGGITQSPKYLFRKEGQNVTLSCEQNLNHDAMYWYRQDPGQGLRLIYYSQIVNDFQKGDIAEGYSVSREKKESFPLTVTSAQKNPTAFYLCASSYRRNSNQPQHFGDGTRLSIL.

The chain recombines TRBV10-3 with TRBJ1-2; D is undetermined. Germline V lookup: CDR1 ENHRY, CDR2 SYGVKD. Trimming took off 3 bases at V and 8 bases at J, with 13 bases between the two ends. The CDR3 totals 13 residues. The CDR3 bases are TGTGCCATCAGTGAAGAGGGCGCGGGCGGCTACACCTTC. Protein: CAISEEGAGGYTF.

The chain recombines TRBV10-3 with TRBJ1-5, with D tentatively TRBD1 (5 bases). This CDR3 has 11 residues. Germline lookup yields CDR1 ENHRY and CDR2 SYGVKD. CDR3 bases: TGTGCGTCAGGGAATCGACAGCCCCAGCATTTT. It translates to CASGNRQPQHF.

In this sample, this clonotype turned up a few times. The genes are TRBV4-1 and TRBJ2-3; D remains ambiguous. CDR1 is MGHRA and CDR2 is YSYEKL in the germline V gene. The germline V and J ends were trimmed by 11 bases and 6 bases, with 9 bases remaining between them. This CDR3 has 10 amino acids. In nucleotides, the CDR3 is TGCGCCTTACAATTGGATACGCAGTATTTT. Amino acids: CALQLDTQYF.